This TCR beta chain was observed in a study of blood T cell repertoires in COVID-19. Background on the study: T cells, B-cell-depleted T cells, or PBMCs supplied cDNA or gDNA.

V lost 3 bases, J lost 3 bases, and 4 bases stayed unmatched. In germline, CDR1 is KGHDR, CDR2 SFDVKD. The CDR3 totals 16 residues. Produced via immunoSEQ multiplex PCR; TCRdb's table is partial and in-frame only. This sample has 94,000 or so clones, with 84% found just once. The origin of this receptor is a man aged 55 to 70 with acute or convalescent COVID-19. Sequenced material: peripheral blood. The chain links TRBV24-1 to TRBJ2-1, with 10 positions matching TRBD2. CDR3 residues: CATSDSSGGGYNEQFF. CDR3 nucleotide sequence: TGTGCCACCAGTGATAGCAGCGGGGGGGGCTACAATGAGCAGTTCTTC.